There are many counts of the clone carrying this T cell receptor beta chain. Antigen: not known. The data derive from a study of regulatory T cells in long-lasting Graves disease. Arm-PCR of CDR3 regions and iRepertoire HTBI primers were used to build TCR beta libraries. Original data processing: Across all samples, about 60 TRBV segments and 15 or so TRBJ segments were identified. TCRdb passed the multiplex PCR reads through MiXCR, listing each CDR3 protein once. What appears here as the V and J calls and clone size reflects TCRdb's work, not the paper's. The data contain 200,000 to 250,000 distinct CDR3 sequences, about 19% of them singletons. Looked up from germline, CDR1 is MDHEN and CDR2 is SYDVKM. This CDR3 is built from 13 residues. V lost 8 bases and J lost 4, with 14 bases in between. The time point: newly diagnosed GD, antithyroid drugs for less than 3 months. RNA isolated from PBMCs was used to make the TCR library.

Study results and limitations: Persistent patients had a count of shared public clonotypes (approximately 3,000) that exceeded that of new patients (about 870).

The same sample was also studied in work on T cells in Graves' hyperthyroidism and ophthalmopathy. That investigation notes: Researchers defined stable Graves' hyperthyroidism as no ophthalmopathy progression within 18 months.

Sequences were derived from peripheral blood mononuclear cells (PBMCs), sampled at new diagnosis, from a patient treated with antithyroid drugs. This receptor was taken from a woman aged 25 to 39 with Graves disease. The chain combines TRBV28 with TRBJ1-2; D unresolved. In nucleotides, the CDR3 is TGTGCCAGCGGACGCGGTGCCACCTATGGCTACACCTTC. Protein sequence: CASGRGATYGYTF.